This passage covers 21 T cell receptor beta chains from one sample sequenced in a study of blood T cells in healthy people across ages (dated by TCRdb to between 2014 and 2017). Receptor amplification or capture employed 5' RACE. Sequencer: Illumina HiSeq 2500. A second PCR of about 7 to 12 cycles was run with a J-beta primer mix and a sample-barcoded 5' primer. TCRdb trimmed the raw reads at Q25, called clones with MiXCR and kept productive beta chains. Under each unique CDR3 protein, matching rows form one entry showing the most common genes and DNA. For this sample the table gives 600,000 to 850,000 distinct CDR3 sequences, of which roughly 41% were detected only once. The top ten clones comprise less than 25% of the sample. The specimen was blood. These TCRs come from a woman in her fifties or sixties in good health.

J is TRBJ2-7 and V is TRBV10-2, with D perhaps matching TRBD1 or TRBD2 (5 bases each). Trimming pared 7 bases from V and 5 bases from J, leaving 15 bases between. The length of the CDR3 is 13 residues. Looked up from germline, CDR1 is WSHSY and CDR2 is SAAADI. The CDR3 nucleotides are TGCGCCAGCAAGAGGGACCCTGCGGACGAGCAGTACTTC. This gives the protein CASKRDPADEQYF.

V usage is TRBV6-1 and J usage is TRBJ2-7, with 9 bases identical to TRBD1. The CDR3 has 15 amino acids. CDR1 and CDR2 (germline): MNHNS, SASEGT. The trim removed 1 base at V and 4 bases at J, leaving 5 bases unmatched. DNA of the CDR3: TGTGCCAGCAGTGAAGGGGGGACAGGGATTTACGAGCAGTACTTC. Its protein is CASSEGGTGIYEQYF.

This clonotype was seen many times. The J gene is TRBJ2-3, the V gene TRBV12-3 or TRBV12-4; no clear D. V shed 6 bases and J shed 11 bases, with 12 bases lying between them. CDR3 length equals 11 residues. The CDR3 spells CASRRWRLQYF. The DNA for the CDR3 is TGTGCCAGCAGGCGATGGAGACTGCAGTATTTT.

The genes are TRBV27 and TRBJ2-1; no clear D. The CDR3 extends over 12 amino acids. Germline-derived CDR1 and CDR2 are MNHEY and SMNVEV (reference sequence). V lost 5 bases to trimming and J lost 2 bases, with 4 bases between them. The CDR3 bases are TGTGCCAGCAGTATGACCTACAATGAGCAGTTCTTC. Protein: CASSMTYNEQFF.

Details on this clonotype: Being one base from a much bigger clone, this may be a read error. The chain is built from TRBV9 and TRBJ1-2, with D uncertain. Between the trimmed V and J ends, which lost 0 bases and 4 bases, there was a span of 7 bases. This CDR3 comprises 13 residues. The germline V gene has CDR1 SGDLS and CDR2 YYNGEE. The CDR3, as DNA: TGTGCCAGCAGCGTAGGAGGAGCCTATGGCTACACCTTC. Protein: CASSVGGAYGYTF.

The chain combines TRBV20-1 with TRBJ2-7; 9 bases are a match to TRBD2. Germline V gene sequence: CDR1 DFQATT, CDR2 SNEGSKA (reference sequence). This CDR3 has 14 amino acids. V lost 5 bases, J lost 5 bases, and 10 bases stayed unmatched. The CDR3: CSAHLAGRLDEQYF. In nucleotides, the CDR3 is TGCAGTGCTCACCTAGCGGGAAGATTGGACGAGCAGTACTTC.

This chain connects TRBV2 to TRBJ2-5; TRBD2 matches 9 bases. Germline V gene lookup returns CDR1 SNHLY and CDR2 FYNNEI. The V segment lost 7 bases and the J segment 0 bases; nucleotides outside the gene matches: 3. This CDR3 spans 14 amino acids. CDR3 in amino acids: CASTSSGNQETQYF. The DNA of the CDR3 is TGTGCCAGCACATCTAGCGGGAACCAAGAGACCCAGTACTTC. The full variable domain, rest sourced from reference TRBV2 and TRBJ2-5, is EPEVTQTPSHQVTQMGQEVILRCVPISNHLYFYWYRQILGQKVEFLVSFYNNEISEKSEIFDDQFSVERPDGSNFTLKIRSTKLEDSAMYFCASTSSGNQETQYFGPGTRLLVL.

The chain is built from TRBV11-2 and TRBJ1-1, with D tentatively TRBD1 (5 bases). Trimming took off 5 bases at V and 1 base at J, with 11 bases between the two ends. This CDR3 contains 14 residues. Germline assignment: CDR1 SGHAT and CDR2 FQNNGV. The CDR3 is CASSITRENTEAFF. Here the CDR3 DNA reads TGTGCCAGCAGCATCACCAGGGAGAACACTGAAGCTTTCTTT.

To note about this clonotype: Just one base apart from a much larger clone, this may be a read error. As DNA, the CDR3 is TGTGCCAGCAGCCCCCAGGGCCTCTATGGCTACACCTTC. Protein sequence: CASSPQGLYGYTF. The chain recombines TRBV11-1 with TRBJ1-2; D might be TRBD1 (5 bases). Germline V gene lookup returns CDR1 SGHAT and CDR2 FQDESV (reference sequence). Trimming left V 5 bases short and J 4 bases short, with 11 bases between. The CDR3 covers 13 residues.

As regards this clonotype: Just one base apart from a much larger clone, this may be a read error. V and J are TRBV29-1 and TRBJ2-5, with TRBD1 matching over 12 bases. With V trimmed by 7 bases and J by 11 bases, 11 bases remained unmatched. Germline assignment: CDR1 SQVTM and CDR2 ANQGSEA. The CDR3 sequence is 13 residues long. The CDR3: CSEGQGAGFEQYF. For the CDR3, the DNA is TGCAGCGAGGGACAGGGGGCAGGGTTTGAGCAGTACTTC.

This chain links TRBV10-3 with TRBJ2-1; 8 nucleotides align to TRBD2. CDR1 is ENHRY and CDR2 is SYGVKD in the germline V gene. V was clipped by 2 bases and J by 2 bases; unmatched bases: 8. The CDR3 is made up of 17 amino acids. CDR3 in amino acids: CAISERLAGGAYNEQFF. The CDR3 DNA reads as TGTGCCATCAGTGAGCGGCTAGCGGGTGGGGCCTACAATGAGCAGTTCTTC.

The chain joins TRBV4-3 to TRBJ2-5; D is uncertain. The J call may be mistaken, given a closer DNA end match to TRBJ2-7. CDR3 length equals 13 residues. Germline values: CDR1 LGHNA, CDR2 YSLEER. The CDR3: CASSQDRAVEQYF. CDR3 coding DNA: TGCGCCAGCAGCCAAGATAGGGCAGTCGAGCAGTACTTC.

In this sample, this clonotype turned up a few times. The CDR3 DNA follows: TGTGCCAGCAGTGAAGCCGGTAGCGGGCCCGACGCCTACGAGCAGTACTTC. This sequence encodes CASSEAGSGPDAYEQYF. The chain uses TRBV25-1 and TRBJ2-7, with TRBD2 matching over 7 bases. Trimming cost V 2 bases and J 2 bases; bases outside gene matches: 12. The CDR3 extends over 17 amino acids. The germline gives CDR1 MGHDK, CDR2 SYGVNS.

This clonotype has just a few counts. This chain connects TRBV10-3 to TRBJ2-3, with TRBD2 identical over 10 bases. CDR1 and CDR2 (germline): ENHRY, SYGVKD. This CDR3 spans 17 amino acids. Trimming removed 0 bases from V and 3 bases from J; junction bases left unmatched: 6. The CDR3 is CAISESSSGGITDTQYF. CDR3 sequence (DNA): TGTGCCATCAGTGAGTCTTCTAGCGGGGGAATTACAGATACGCAGTATTTT.

V and J are TRBV5-1 and TRBJ2-5, with 10 bases aligning to TRBD2. The CDR3 is 17 residues long. From germline, CDR1 is SGHRS and CDR2 YFSETQ. V trimming: 0 bases; J trimming: 5 bases; junction bases outside the gene matches: 10. The CDR3 region has the DNA TGCGCCAGCAGCTTGGCATTGAGCGGGGGGGCCCGGGAGACCCAGTACTTC. This translates into CASSLALSGGARETQYF.

The V gene is TRBV20-1, the J gene TRBJ2-5; TRBD1 might be the D (6 bases). V lost 1 base and J lost 2, with 8 bases in between. Germline V gene sequence: CDR1 DFQATT, CDR2 SNEGSKA (reference sequence). The CDR3 runs 13 residues. The CDR3: CSARVTGQETQYF. The CDR3 coding sequence is TGCAGTGCTAGAGTAACAGGGCAAGAGACCCAGTACTTC.

A word on this clonotype: At one boundary the junction diverges from the germline segment, which might be a read error. The chain combines TRBV7-6 with TRBJ1-1; D call uncertain. The CDR3 is made up of 14 amino acids. CDR1 SGHVS and CDR2 FNYEAQ come from the germline V gene. The CDR3 loop reads CASSVANTNTEAFF. CDR3 coding DNA: TGTGCCAGCAGCGTAGCGAACACGAACACTGAAGCTTTCTTT.

The chain employs TRBV20-1 and TRBJ2-3; 9 bases line up with TRBD2. Germline CDR1 is DFQATT and CDR2 is SNEGSKA (reference sequence). The CDR3 extends over 13 amino acids. The junction had 3 bases not matched to a gene; V was cut back by 3 bases and J by 5 bases. CDR3 loop: CSARPSGEDTQYF. In DNA form, the CDR3 reads TGCAGTGCTAGGCCTAGCGGGGAAGATACGCAGTATTTT.

This clonotype was observed at least ten times. This chain links TRBV6-1 with TRBJ2-3; TRBD2 is a possible D gene (5 bases). The CDR3 contains 15 residues. Germline-derived CDR1 and CDR2 are MNHNS and SASEGT. With 3 bases removed from V and 3 bases from J, the gap between germline ends came to 13 bases. CDR3 protein: CASSEISGGTDTQYF. DNA of the CDR3: TGTGCCAGCAGTGAGATCAGCGGTGGGACAGATACGCAGTATTTT.

The chain is built from TRBV20-1 and TRBJ2-1; D is ambiguous. CDR1 is DFQATT and CDR2 is SNEGSKA in the germline V gene (reference sequence). This CDR3 region has 16 residues. V lost 5 bases and J lost 3, with 20 bases in between. The CDR3 loop reads CSARPHGPISYNEQFF. CDR3 bases: TGCAGTGCTCGACCCCACGGCCCCATCAGCTACAATGAGCAGTTCTTC.

V is TRBV20-1 and J is TRBJ1-1; TRBD1 is a possible D gene (6 bases). The CDR3 is made up of 16 amino acids. Trimming left V 0 bases short and J 1 base short, with 15 bases between. Germline lookup yields CDR1 DFQATT and CDR2 SNEGSKA (reference sequence). The CDR3: CSARDTGAGTNTEAFF. CDR3 nucleotide sequence: TGCAGTGCTAGAGATACGGGGGCAGGAACGAACACTGAAGCTTTCTTT.